The 21 T cell receptor beta chains reported below all come from one sample, sequenced in a study of T cell repertoires in cytomegalovirus infection. In TCRdb, the reads were re-called with MiXCR into one record per CDR3 protein. The table has approximately 170,000 distinct CDR3 sequences, 15% to 20% seen once. Sequenced sample: CD8+ T cells from PBMCs. Receptors were obtained from a human donor in good health (CMV status not recorded). Some clones in this sample may be carry-over from other donors' samples.

There are a few counts of this clonotype. The chain joins TRBV12-3 or TRBV12-4 to TRBJ1-2, with D possibly TRBD1 on 5 matching bases. The CDR3 sequence is 12 residues long. Trimming cost V 8 bases and J 3 bases, with 10 bases left between them. As DNA, the CDR3 is TGTGCCAGCCCTGGGACGGACTATGGCTACACCTTC. Translation gives CASPGTDYGYTF.

This clonotype was observed a few times. The J gene is TRBJ2-7, the V gene TRBV28; 7 bases are a match to TRBD2. CDR1 is MDHEN, CDR2 SYDVKM, per germline. Losses at the gene ends were 6 bases for V and 0 bases for J; bases not matched to a gene: 8. This CDR3 has 15 residues. The CDR3 sequence is CASRSSGGGSYEQYF. The CDR3 DNA sequence: TGTGCCAGCAGGTCCTCTGGGGGGGGCTCCTACGAGCAGTACTTC.

Only a few counts were recorded for this clonotype. The chain recombines TRBV7-9 with TRBJ2-5, with D tentatively TRBD2 (5 bases). CDR1 is SEHNR and CDR2 is FQNEAQ in the germline V gene (reference sequence). Trimming took 0 bases from V and 5 from J, leaving 10 bases between them. This CDR3 spans 14 amino acids. The CDR3 region is CASSLASGEETQYF. The CDR3 bases are TGTGCCAGCAGCTTAGCTAGTGGGGAGGAGACCCAGTACTTC.

This clonotype was detected only a few times. The rearrangement links TRBV28 to TRBJ1-1, with D perhaps TRBD1 (6 bases). This CDR3 comprises 13 residues. The germline V gene encodes CDR1 MDHEN and CDR2 SYDVKM. Trimming pared 3 bases from V and 10 bases from J, leaving 15 bases between. This chain's CDR3 is CASSFAGGALAFF. The DNA of the CDR3 is TGTGCCAGCAGTTTTGCCGGGGGGGCGTTAGCTTTCTTT.

In this sample, this clonotype turned up a few times. The chain employs TRBV24-1 and TRBJ2-1; 7 positions match TRBD2. The CDR3 extends over 14 amino acids. After removal of 5 bases from V and 5 bases from J, the junction contained 5 bases not matched to a gene. Germline-derived CDR1 and CDR2 are KGHDR and SFDVKD. The DNA of the CDR3 is TGTGCCACCAGTGCGACGGGAGGAGACAATGAGCAGTTCTTC. This encodes CATSATGGDNEQFF.

This chain uses TRBV7-6 with TRBJ2-1, with 9 positions matching TRBD2. V gave up 2 bases and J gave up 7 bases; unmatched junction bases: 6. CDR1 is SGHVS, CDR2 FNYEAQ, per germline. The CDR3 consists of 15 residues. Written as DNA, the CDR3 is TGTGCCAGCAGCTTACAGCGGGGGGCAAAGAATGAGCAGTTCTTC. Translating gives CASSLQRGAKNEQFF. Based on the CDR3 plus reference TRBV7-6 and TRBJ2-1, the full variable domain is GAGVSQSPRYKVTKRGQDVALRCDPISGHVSLYWYRQALGQGPEFLTYFNYEAQQDKSGLPNDRFSAERPEGSISTLTIQRTEQRDSAMYRCASSLQRGAKNEQFFGPGTRLTVL.

The rearrangement uses TRBV29-1 and TRBJ2-5, with D tentatively TRBD1 or TRBD2 (5 bases each). CDR1 SQVTM and CDR2 ANQGSEA come from the germline V gene. Trimming stripped 3 bases from V and 6 bases from J, with 11 bases between. The CDR3 is 12 amino acids. The CDR3 region is CSVEYRGQTQYF. CDR3 sequence (DNA): TGCAGCGTTGAGTACCGGGGCCAGACCCAGTACTTC.

In this sample, this clonotype turned up many times. This rearrangement joins TRBV11-2 to TRBJ2-7, with D hard to call. Germline CDR1 and CDR2: SGHAT and FQNNGV. This CDR3 region has 13 residues. Trimming left V 1 base short and J 6 bases short, with 10 bases between. CDR3 sequence: CASSLGPSGEQYF. The CDR3, as DNA: TGTGCCAGCAGCTTAGGGCCCTCAGGCGAGCAGTACTTC.

This clonotype has just a few counts. This chain connects TRBV10-2 to TRBJ1-6; D is uncertain. Germline V gene data show CDR1 as WSHSY and CDR2 as SAAADI. The CDR3 spans 15 residues. Trimming cost V 4 bases and J 0 bases, with 7 bases left between them. Written as DNA, the CDR3 is TGCGCCAGCAGTGCTGATAGCTCCTATAATTCACCCCTCCACTTT. It codes for CASSADSSYNSPLHF.

The chain carries TRBV6-5 and TRBJ1-5; D remains ambiguous. From germline, CDR1 is MNHEY and CDR2 SVGAGI. This CDR3 is 15 amino acids long. V lost 0 bases and J 2 bases, leaving 8 bases between the germline ends. CDR3 loop: CASSYSYSGNQPQHF. CDR3 coding DNA: TGTGCCAGCAGTTACTCGTACTCTGGCAATCAGCCCCAGCATTTT.

This chain connects TRBV19 to TRBJ2-1; D is possibly TRBD2 (5 bases). The V and J ends lost 2 bases and 8 bases respectively, with 10 bases between them. Looked up from germline, CDR1 is LNHDA and CDR2 is SQIVND (reference sequence). The CDR3 runs 13 residues. The CDR3 coding sequence is TGTGCCAGTAGTATAACTCCGGGATATGAGCAGTTCTTC. Its translation is CASSITPGYEQFF. The variable domain in full, completed from reference TRBV19 and TRBJ2-1, reads DGGITQSPKYLFRKEGQNVTLSCEQNLNHDAMYWYRQDPGQGLRLIYYSQIVNDFQKGDIAEGYSVSREKKESFPLTVTSAQKNPTAFYLCASSITPGYEQFFGPGTRLTVL.

The CDR3 here is CASSQYQRGGYGYTF. CDR3 coding DNA: TGTGCCAGCAGCCAGTACCAGCGAGGGGGCTATGGCTACACCTTC. The V and J genes are TRBV14 and TRBJ1-2; the D gene is possibly TRBD1 (6 bases). From germline, CDR1 is SGHDN and CDR2 FVKESK. This CDR3 spans 15 amino acids. Trimming shortened V by 3 bases and J by 4 bases, and 15 bases separated the two germline ends.

This clonotype was picked up a small number of times. For the CDR3, the DNA is TGTGCCAGCAGCCGGGGGTACACTGAAGCTTTCTTT. It translates to CASSRGYTEAFF. The V call is TRBV7-2, the J call TRBJ1-1, with a possible D match to TRBD1 (5 bases). V gave up 5 bases and J gave up 3 bases, with 7 bases separating them. This CDR3 region has 12 residues. The germline V gene has CDR1 SGHTA and CDR2 FQGNSA.

The V call is TRBV28, the J call TRBJ2-7, with D maybe TRBD2 (5 bases). The germline V gene has CDR1 MDHEN and CDR2 SYDVKM. Trimming pared 5 bases from V and 5 bases from J, leaving 16 bases between. The CDR3 totals 14 residues. This CDR3 reads CASSLDGPGDEQYF. The CDR3 DNA reads TGTGCCAGCAGTCTGGACGGTCCCGGGGACGAGCAGTACTTC.

This clonotype was seen at least ten times. The rearrangement links TRBV7-2 to TRBJ2-7, with 9 positions matching TRBD2. Germline CDR1 SGHTA, CDR2 FQGNSA. The ends lost 5 bases at V and 3 bases at J; junction bases unmatched: 17. CDR3 length equals 18 residues. This chain's CDR3 is CASSGNHQSLAGGYEQYF. The CDR3 DNA reads TGTGCCAGCAGCGGAAACCACCAGTCACTAGCGGGTGGCTACGAGCAGTACTTC.

This chain joins TRBV7-9 and TRBJ1-5; no clear D gene. CDR1 is SEHNR, CDR2 FQNEAQ, per germline (reference sequence). This CDR3 is 14 amino acids long. Trimming pared 0 bases from V and 7 bases from J, leaving 10 bases between. CDR3 protein: CASSLANNKQPQHF. CDR3 nucleotides: TGTGCCAGCAGCTTAGCTAACAATAAACAGCCCCAGCATTTT.

This clonotype was recorded many times. V usage is TRBV11-2 and J usage is TRBJ2-7, with 10 bases identical to TRBD1. This CDR3 region has 14 residues. Germline V gives CDR1 SGHAT, CDR2 FQNNGV. V lost 5 bases to trimming and J lost 6 bases; unmatched junction nucleotides: 7. The CDR3 is CASSSRDRGFEQYF. Here the CDR3 DNA reads TGTGCCAGCAGCAGCCGGGACAGGGGTTTCGAGCAGTACTTC.

The chain uses TRBV6-2 or TRBV6-3 and TRBJ2-7; 7 bases match TRBD2. Trimming took 5 bases from V and 0 from J; bases not matched to a gene: 7. This CDR3 is 15 amino acids long. CDR1 MNHEY and CDR2 SVGEGT come from the germline V gene. This chain's CDR3 is CASSRPKRGSYEQYF. CDR3 nucleotide sequence: TGTGCCAGCAGTCGACCCAAGCGGGGCTCCTACGAGCAGTACTTC.

The chain combines TRBV7-2 with TRBJ2-2, with 8 bases matching TRBD1. CDR1 is SGHTA and CDR2 is FQGNSA in the germline V gene. V lost 6 bases to trimming and J lost 8 bases; unmatched junction nucleotides: 5. There are 13 residues in the CDR3. The CDR3 nucleotides read TGTGCCAGCAGTACAGGGGGAGCGGGGGAGCTGTTTTTT. This codes for CASSTGGAGELFF.

The chain uses TRBV7-9 and TRBJ2-7; the D gene is possibly TRBD1 (5 bases). The germline V gene encodes CDR1 SEHNR and CDR2 FQNEAQ (reference sequence). The length of the CDR3 is 13 residues. The ends were cut back, 2 bases at V and 4 bases at J, with 9 bases in the middle. Here the CDR3 DNA reads TGTGCCAGCAGCTTACCGACAGAATACGAGCAGTACTTC. This sequence encodes CASSLPTEYEQYF.

The gene calls are TRBV7-8 and TRBJ2-7; no definite D call. The CDR3 runs to 13 residues. Germline V gene data show CDR1 as SGHVS and CDR2 as FQNEAQ. For the CDR3, the DNA is TGTGCAACAGAGCCCATTCCCTTATACGAGCAGTACTTC. It specifies CATEPIPLYEQYF.